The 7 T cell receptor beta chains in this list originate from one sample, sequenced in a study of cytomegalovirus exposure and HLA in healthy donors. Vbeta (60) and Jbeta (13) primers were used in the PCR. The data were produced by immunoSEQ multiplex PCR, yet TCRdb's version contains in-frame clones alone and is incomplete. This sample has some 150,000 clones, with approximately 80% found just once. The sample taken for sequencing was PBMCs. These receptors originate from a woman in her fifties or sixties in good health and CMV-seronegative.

CDR3 sequence: CASSLGWGLVRSSSGNTIYF. For the CDR3, the DNA is TGTGCCAGCAGTTTAGGATGGGGCTTAGTCCGGTCGAGCTCTGGAAACACCATATATTTT. The chain carries TRBV28 and TRBJ1-3, with TRBD1 as a possible D gene (5 bases). V lost 2 bases to trimming and J lost 0 bases, with 23 bases between them. CDR3 length: 20 amino acids. Looked up from germline, CDR1 is MDHEN and CDR2 is SYDVKM.

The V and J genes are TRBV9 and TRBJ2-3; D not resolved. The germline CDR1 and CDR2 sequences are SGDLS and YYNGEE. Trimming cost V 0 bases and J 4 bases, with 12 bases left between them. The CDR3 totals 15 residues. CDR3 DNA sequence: TGTGCCAGCAGCGTAGTCGATAACTATGCAGATACGCAGTATTTT. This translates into CASSVVDNYADTQYF. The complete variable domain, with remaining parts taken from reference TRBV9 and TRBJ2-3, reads DSGVTQTPKHLITATGQRVTLRCSPRSGDLSVYWYQQSLDQGLQFLIQYYNGEERAKGNILERFSAQQFPDLHSELNLSSLELGDSALYFCASSVVDNYADTQYFGPGTRLTVL.

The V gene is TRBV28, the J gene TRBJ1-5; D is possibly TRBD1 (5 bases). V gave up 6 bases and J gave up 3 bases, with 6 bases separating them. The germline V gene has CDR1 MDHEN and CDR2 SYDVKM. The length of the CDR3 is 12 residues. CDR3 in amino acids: CASRGPNQPQHF. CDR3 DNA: TGTGCCAGCAGGGGGCCCAATCAGCCCCAGCATTTT. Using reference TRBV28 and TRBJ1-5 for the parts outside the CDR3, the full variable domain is DVKVTQSSRYLVKRTGEKVFLECVQDMDHENMFWYRQDPGLGLRLIYFSYDVKMKEKGDIPEGYSVSREKKERFSLILESASTNQTSMYLCASRGPNQPQHFGDGTRLSIL.

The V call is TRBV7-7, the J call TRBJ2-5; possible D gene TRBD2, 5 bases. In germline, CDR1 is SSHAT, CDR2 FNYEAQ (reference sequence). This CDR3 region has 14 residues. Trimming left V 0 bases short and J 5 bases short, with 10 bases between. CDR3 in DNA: TGTGCCAGCAGCTTAGCGGGAGAAGGGGAGACCCAGTACTTC. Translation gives CASSLAGEGETQYF.

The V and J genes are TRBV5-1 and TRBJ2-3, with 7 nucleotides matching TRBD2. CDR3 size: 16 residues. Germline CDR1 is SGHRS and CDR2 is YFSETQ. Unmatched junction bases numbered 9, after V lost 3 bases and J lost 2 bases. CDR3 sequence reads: CASSWGLGTTTDTQYF. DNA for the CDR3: TGCGCCAGCAGCTGGGGACTCGGGACTACCACAGATACGCAGTATTTT.

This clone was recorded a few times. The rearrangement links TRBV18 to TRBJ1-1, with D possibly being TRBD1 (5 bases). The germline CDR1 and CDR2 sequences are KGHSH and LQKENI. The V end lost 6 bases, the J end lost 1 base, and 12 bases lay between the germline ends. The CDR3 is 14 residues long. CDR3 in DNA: TGTGCCAGCTCGACGAACAGGCAGAACACTGAAGCTTTCTTT. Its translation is CASSTNRQNTEAFF.

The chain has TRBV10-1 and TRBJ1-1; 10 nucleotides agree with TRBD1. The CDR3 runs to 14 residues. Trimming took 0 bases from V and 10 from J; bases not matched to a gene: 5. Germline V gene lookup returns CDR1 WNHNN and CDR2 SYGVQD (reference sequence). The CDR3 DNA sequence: TGCGCCAGCAGTGAGTCGGGGACAGGGGTTGGAGCTTTCTTT. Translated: CASSESGTGVGAFF.